A selection of T cell receptor beta chains follows, all from one sample in a study of blood T cell repertoires in COVID-19. Sequencing used immunoSEQ multiplex PCR; TCRdb keeps in-frame clones, though not all of them. Of 100,000 or so clones listed, 85% to 95% are singletons. Sample: peripheral blood. The receptors come from a man aged 50-60 years with active COVID-19. Each CDR3 is given with its conserved first and last residue. The D gene is left open where the match is weak. Expanded clones get a size class; other rows say once, few or many, or leave the size out.

d_gene: .
v_gene: TRBV24-1
abundance: few
len: 14
j_gene: TRBJ1-2
CDR3nt: TGTGCCACCAGTGACCCCACAGTAAGGGGTGGCTACACCTTC
CDR3aa: CATSDPTVRGGYTF

d_gene: .
v_gene: TRBV30
abundance: .
len: 11
j_gene: TRBJ2-3
CDR3nt: TGTGCCTGGAGTGGCGTAGATACGCAGTATTTT
CDR3aa: CAWSGVDTQYF

d_gene: .
v_gene: TRBV19
abundance: .
len: 13
j_gene: TRBJ1-5
CDR3nt: TGTGCCAGTAGTAGGCGGGAACCTCAGCCCCAGCATTTT
CDR3aa: CASSRREPQPQHF

d_gene: TRBD2
v_gene: TRBV24-1
abundance: .
len: 16
j_gene: TRBJ2-1
CDR3nt: TGTGCCACCAGTGAATTTACTAGCGGGGCGTACAATGAGCAGTTCTTC
CDR3aa: CATSEFTSGAYNEQFF

d_gene: .
v_gene: TRBV28
abundance: .
len: 13
j_gene: TRBJ2-7
CDR3nt: TGTGCCAGCAGTCGCGGACTGAACTACGAGCAGTACTTC
CDR3aa: CASSRGLNYEQYF

d_gene: TRBD1
v_gene: TRBV28
abundance: .
len: 13
j_gene: TRBJ1-5
CDR3nt: TGTGCCAGCAGTTTACAGGGGGAAGGGCCCCAGCATTTT
CDR3aa: CASSLQGEGPQHF

d_gene: .
v_gene: TRBV2
abundance: .
len: 14
j_gene: TRBJ2-7
CDR3nt: TGTGCCAGCAGTGAAGTAGGGGTCCCCTACGAGCAGTACTTC
CDR3aa: CASSEVGVPYEQYF

d_gene: TRBD1
v_gene: TRBV7-9
abundance: .
len: 16
j_gene: TRBJ1-1
CDR3nt: TGTGCCAGCAGCTACGCAGGGGGCCGAATGAACACTGAAGCTTTCTTT
CDR3aa: CASSYAGGRMNTEAFF

d_gene: TRBD2
v_gene: TRBV5-1
abundance: .
len: 17
j_gene: TRBJ2-2
CDR3nt: TGCGCCAGCAGCTCCAGACTAGCGGACAGGAACACCGGGGAGCTGTTTTTT
CDR3aa: CASSSRLADRNTGELFF

d_gene: .
v_gene: TRBV28
abundance: .
len: 14
j_gene: TRBJ1-2
CDR3nt: TGTGCCAGCAGTTTATCGGGACAAATTCTATCCTACACCTTC
CDR3aa: CASSLSGQILSYTF

d_gene: TRBD1
v_gene: TRBV29-1
abundance: .
len: 13
j_gene: TRBJ1-2
CDR3nt: TGCAGCGTCATTACAGGGGCTGGAAATGGCTACACCTTC
CDR3aa: CSVITGAGNGYTF

d_gene: .
v_gene: TRBV5-6
abundance: .
len: 12
j_gene: TRBJ2-3
CDR3nt: TGTGCCAGCAGCCGTTCCGGCGGTACGCAGTATTTT
CDR3aa: CASSRSGGTQYF

d_gene: TRBD1
v_gene: TRBV5-5
abundance: .
len: 16
j_gene: TRBJ1-2
CDR3nt: TGTGCCAGCAGCATCCCGGGACAGTTGACGGCGGGGGGCTACACCTTC
CDR3aa: CASSIPGQLTAGGYTF

d_gene: TRBD1
v_gene: TRBV24-1
abundance: .
len: 15
j_gene: TRBJ2-2
CDR3nt: TGTGCCACCAGTGACGCAGGACAGGCCACCGGGGAGCTGTTTTTT
CDR3aa: CATSDAGQATGELFF

d_gene: .
v_gene: TRBV6-6
abundance: .
len: 11
j_gene: TRBJ1-1
CDR3nt: TGTGCCAGCAGTTACTCCAGTGAAGCTTTCTTT
CDR3aa: CASSYSSEAFF

d_gene: .
v_gene: TRBV11-2
abundance: .
len: 13
j_gene: TRBJ2-2
CDR3nt: TGTGCCAGCAGCCTACCTACAGCCGGGGAGCTGTTTTTT
CDR3aa: CASSLPTAGELFF

d_gene: .
v_gene: TRBV28
abundance: .
len: 15
j_gene: TRBJ2-1
CDR3nt: TGTGCCAGCGTTTCCGGACTACCGCCCCTTAATGAGCAGTTCTTC
CDR3aa: CASVSGLPPLNEQFF

d_gene: TRBD2
v_gene: TRBV7-7
abundance: .
len: 13
j_gene: TRBJ2-5
CDR3nt: TGTGCCAGCAGCTTCTCGGGGGGAAAGACCCAGTACTTC
CDR3aa: CASSFSGGKTQYF

d_gene: TRBD1
v_gene: TRBV29-1
abundance: .
len: 15
j_gene: TRBJ1-2
CDR3nt: TGCAGCGTTGCTGGGGCAGGGGGTTTTGACTATGGCTACACCTTC
CDR3aa: CSVAGAGGFDYGYTF

d_gene: TRBD2
v_gene: TRBV28
abundance: .
len: 13
j_gene: TRBJ2-7
CDR3nt: TGTGCCAGCACCCGGGGGGGGCCCTACGAGCAGTACTTC
CDR3aa: CASTRGGPYEQYF

d_gene: .
v_gene: TRBV7-9
abundance: few
len: 13
j_gene: TRBJ2-7
CDR3nt: TGTGCCAGCAGCTTTCCAGCGGACTACGAGCAGTACTTC
CDR3aa: CASSFPADYEQYF

d_gene: TRBD1
v_gene: TRBV3-1/TRBV3-2
abundance: .
len: 15
j_gene: TRBJ2-7
CDR3nt: TGTGCCAGCAGCCAAGGAGGGACAGGGGTCTACGAGCAGTACTTC
CDR3aa: CASSQGGTGVYEQYF

d_gene: .
v_gene: TRBV4-1
abundance: .
len: 15
j_gene: TRBJ2-1
CDR3nt: TGCGCCAGCAGCCAGATACAGAGCTCCTACAATGAGCAGTTCTTC
CDR3aa: CASSQIQSSYNEQFF

d_gene: .
v_gene: TRBV15
abundance: .
len: 15
j_gene: TRBJ1-1
CDR3nt: TGTGCCACCAGCAGAGACAGGGGTGGCAACACTGAAGCTTTCTTT
CDR3aa: CATSRDRGGNTEAFF

d_gene: .
v_gene: TRBV5-1
abundance: .
len: 13
j_gene: TRBJ2-2
CDR3nt: TGCGCCAGCAGCTCACAGGGCGTCGGGGAGCTGTTTTTT
CDR3aa: CASSSQGVGELFF

d_gene: .
v_gene: TRBV5-1
abundance: .
len: 14
j_gene: TRBJ1-2
CDR3nt: TGCGCCAGCAGCTTGGACAGATCTAACTATGGCTACACCTTC
CDR3aa: CASSLDRSNYGYTF

d_gene: TRBD1
v_gene: TRBV2
abundance: once
len: 14
j_gene: TRBJ1-6
CDR3nt: TGTGCCAGCTGGTCGGGGACAGCAAATTCACCCCTCCACTTT
CDR3aa: CASWSGTANSPLHF

d_gene: .
v_gene: TRBV6-6
abundance: .
len: 18
j_gene: TRBJ1-2
CDR3nt: TGTGCCAGCAGTCTCGAAGCGGGCCACGAATTGGATAACTATGGCTACACCTTC
CDR3aa: CASSLEAGHELDNYGYTF

d_gene: TRBD1
v_gene: TRBV28
abundance: .
len: 15
j_gene: TRBJ2-5
CDR3nt: TGTGCCAGCAGTGTACCGGGACAGGGGAAGGAGACCCAGTACTTC
CDR3aa: CASSVPGQGKETQYF

d_gene: TRBD1
v_gene: TRBV5-1
abundance: .
len: 15
j_gene: TRBJ1-6
CDR3nt: TGCGCCAGCAGCTTGGCGGGACAGAGGTATTCACCCCTCCACTTT
CDR3aa: CASSLAGQRYSPLHF

d_gene: TRBD1
v_gene: TRBV5-6
abundance: .
len: 15
j_gene: TRBJ1-1
CDR3nt: TGTGCCAGCAGCTACAGGGGGCTGATGAACACTGAAGCTTTCTTT
CDR3aa: CASSYRGLMNTEAFF

d_gene: .
v_gene: TRBV5-4
abundance: .
len: 14
j_gene: TRBJ2-7
CDR3nt: TGTGCCAGCAGCGAACGGGACTCCGGGCACGAGCAGTACTTC
CDR3aa: CASSERDSGHEQYF

d_gene: TRBD1
v_gene: TRBV4-1
abundance: .
len: 14
j_gene: TRBJ2-7
CDR3nt: TGCGCCAGCAGCCACAGGACAGGGGGCTACGAGCAGTACTTC
CDR3aa: CASSHRTGGYEQYF

d_gene: TRBD2
v_gene: TRBV28
abundance: .
len: 18
j_gene: TRBJ2-7
CDR3nt: TGTGCCAGCAGCCTTGATCTTGGGACTAGCGGGAGGTACTACGAGCAGTACTTC
CDR3aa: CASSLDLGTSGRYYEQYF

d_gene: .
v_gene: TRBV14
abundance: .
len: 15
j_gene: TRBJ2-1
CDR3nt: TGTGCCAGCAGCCAAGACCCGCGGGACTACAATGAGCAGTTCTTC
CDR3aa: CASSQDPRDYNEQFF

d_gene: .
v_gene: TRBV7-8
abundance: .
len: 12
j_gene: TRBJ1-1
CDR3nt: TGTGCCAGCAGCTTAGTGGGGGGAGCAGCTTTCTTT
CDR3aa: CASSLVGGAAFF

d_gene: TRBD1
v_gene: TRBV7-9
abundance: .
len: 14
j_gene: TRBJ2-1
CDR3nt: TGTGCCAGCAGTGACAGGGACTCCTACAATGAGCAGTTCTTC
CDR3aa: CASSDRDSYNEQFF

d_gene: .
v_gene: TRBV25-1
abundance: .
len: 15
j_gene: TRBJ1-3
CDR3nt: TGTGCCAGCAGTGAATATGTAGGGGTCGGAAACACCATATATTTT
CDR3aa: CASSEYVGVGNTIYF

d_gene: .
v_gene: TRBV6-5
abundance: .
len: 14
j_gene: TRBJ2-7
CDR3nt: TGTGCCAGCAGTTCTACGACTTACTCCTACGAGCAGTACTTC
CDR3aa: CASSSTTYSYEQYF

d_gene: .
v_gene: TRBV4-1
abundance: .
len: 15
j_gene: TRBJ1-4
CDR3nt: TGCGCCAGCAGACCCCCCGGGGCAACTAATGAAAAACTGTTTTTT
CDR3aa: CASRPPGATNEKLFF